This TCR beta chain is from a study of technical replicates of blood from a handful of donors. The table lists this clone with a count of one. Germline lookup yields CDR1 MNHEY and CDR2 SMNVEV (reference sequence). This CDR3 is built from 15 residues. V lost 5 bases and J lost 0, with 11 bases in between. Clones were sequenced by immunoSEQ multiplex PCR, and TCRdb holds only the in-frame ones, with some missing. The sample gives tens of thousands of clones, about 89% of which show up once; approximately 0.3% is in the top ten. This TCR derives from a human donor in good health. Sample: T cells isolated from PBMCs. The V gene is TRBV27, the J gene TRBJ1-3; D is unresolved. The CDR3 DNA sequence: TGTGCCAGCAGTACTGGTCGTGTCTCTGGAAACACCATATATTTT. It is translated as CASSTGRVSGNTIYF.